This TCR beta chain was identified in a study of CD4 T cells in relation to SARS-CoV-2 and coronaviruses. The germline CDR1 and CDR2 sequences are SGHRS and YFSETQ. The CDR3 has 17 amino acids. V gave up 6 bases and J gave up 2 bases; unmatched junction bases: 16. This clone turned up a few times. What it binds is not known. Unexposed donor CD4+ T cells date from 2011-2018, before the COVID-19 pandemic. Isolation of CD4+ T cells took place after about 9 days in culture. Cells permitting, SARS-CoV-2 S/N and four cold-coronavirus spikes were tested on unexposed-donor CD4+ T cells. The protocol was immunoSEQ multiplex PCR, while the TCRdb copy is restricted to in-frame clones and leaves out a portion. The sample has about 21,000 clones, around 80% seen once; the top ten hold around 16%.

V usage is TRBV5-1 and J usage is TRBJ2-7, with 8 positions matching TRBD2. The sequenced material came from CD4+ T cells from PBMCs, cultured in vitro. The receptor comes from a human donor in good health. In DNA form, the CDR3 reads TGCGCCAGCACCAGGAGCGGGGGCGCATACGGAACCTACGAGCAGTACTTC. Amino acids: CASTRSGGAYGTYEQYF. Full variable domain (rest looked up from reference TRBV5-1 and TRBJ2-7): KAGVTQTPRYLIKTRGQQVTLSCSPISGHRSVSWYQQTPGQGLQFLFEYFSETQRNKGNFPGRFSGRQFSNSRSEMNVSTLELGDSALYLCASTRSGGAYGTYEQYFGPGTRLTVT.